This T cell receptor beta chain was observed in a study of T-cell memory formation after mild COVID-19. Trimming at V came to 4 bases and at J to 5 bases, leaving 6 bases not matched to a gene. The CDR3 sequence is 15 residues long. Germline V gene sequence: CDR1 SGHRS, CDR2 YFSETQ. Points on this clonotype: The antigen is unknown.

Regarding the study as a whole: CD4+ contracting clones lay mainly in CM and EM, CD8+ ones in EMRA.

TCRdb redid the calling of the 5' RACE reads with MiXCR, one entry per CDR3 protein. The repertoire consists of roughly 610,000 distinct CDR3 sequences, with around 16% occurring once and the leading ten covering roughly 8.2%. Sample: PBMCs or a T cell subset sorted from them (not recorded which). This clonotype was sampled from an adult woman who had mild COVID-19 (a few samples of this study predate the infection). Cell type and time point are not known. This rearrangement joins TRBV5-1 to TRBJ1-6, with TRBD1 identical over 7 bases. The CDR3 DNA reads as TGCGCCAGCAGCCCCAGGGACAGCGATAATTCACCCCTCCACTTT. Protein: CASSPRDSDNSPLHF.